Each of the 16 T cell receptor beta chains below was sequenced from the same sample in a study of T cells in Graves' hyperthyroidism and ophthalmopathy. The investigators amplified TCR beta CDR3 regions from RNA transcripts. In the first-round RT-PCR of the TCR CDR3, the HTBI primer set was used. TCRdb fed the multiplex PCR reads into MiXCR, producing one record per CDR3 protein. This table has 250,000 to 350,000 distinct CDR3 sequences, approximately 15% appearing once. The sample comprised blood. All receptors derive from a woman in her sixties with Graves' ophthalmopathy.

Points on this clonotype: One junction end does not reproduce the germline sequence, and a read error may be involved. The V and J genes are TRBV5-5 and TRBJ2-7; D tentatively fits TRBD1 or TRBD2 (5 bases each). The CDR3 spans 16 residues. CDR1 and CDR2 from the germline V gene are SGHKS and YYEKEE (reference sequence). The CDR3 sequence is CASRRESDTSTYGQYF. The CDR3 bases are TGTGCCAGCAGACGGGAATCGGACACAAGTACCTACGGGCAGTACTTC.

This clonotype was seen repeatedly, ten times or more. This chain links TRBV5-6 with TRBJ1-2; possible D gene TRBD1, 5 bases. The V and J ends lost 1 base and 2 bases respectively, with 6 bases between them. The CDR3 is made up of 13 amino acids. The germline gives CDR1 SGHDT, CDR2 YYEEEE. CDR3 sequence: CASSLPGNYGYTF. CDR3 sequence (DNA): TGTGCCAGCAGCTTGCCAGGGAACTATGGCTACACCTTC.

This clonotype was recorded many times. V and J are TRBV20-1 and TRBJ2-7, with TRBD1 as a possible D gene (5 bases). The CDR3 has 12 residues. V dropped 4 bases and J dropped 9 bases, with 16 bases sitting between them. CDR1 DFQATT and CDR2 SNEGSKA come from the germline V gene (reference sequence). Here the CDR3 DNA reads TGCAGTGCTACCCCGGCAGGGAAGGTGCAGTACTTC. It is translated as CSATPAGKVQYF.

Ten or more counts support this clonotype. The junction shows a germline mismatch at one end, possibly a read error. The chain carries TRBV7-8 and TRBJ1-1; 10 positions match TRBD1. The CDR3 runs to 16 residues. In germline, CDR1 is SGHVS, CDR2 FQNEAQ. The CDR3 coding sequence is TGTGCCAGCAGCCTAGCCGGGACAGGGGCTGGCACTGAAGCTTTCTTT. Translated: CASSLAGTGAGTEAFF. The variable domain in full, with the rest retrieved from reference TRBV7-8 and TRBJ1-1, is GAGVSQSPRYKVAKRGQDVALRCDPISGHVSLFWYQQALGQGPEFLTYFQNEAQLDKSGLPSDRFFAERPEGSVSTLKIQRTQQEDSAVYLCASSLAGTGAGTEAFFGQGTRLTVV.

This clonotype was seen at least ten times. CDR3 residues: CASSSTSFSANEKLFF. The CDR3 DNA follows: TGTGCCAGCAGTTCTACTAGTTTTTCGGCCAATGAAAAACTGTTTTTT. The rearrangement links TRBV6-1 to TRBJ1-4; D is uncertain. V lost 5 bases to trimming and J lost 5 bases, with 18 bases between them. CDR1 is MNHNS, CDR2 SASEGT, per germline. The CDR3 spans 16 residues.

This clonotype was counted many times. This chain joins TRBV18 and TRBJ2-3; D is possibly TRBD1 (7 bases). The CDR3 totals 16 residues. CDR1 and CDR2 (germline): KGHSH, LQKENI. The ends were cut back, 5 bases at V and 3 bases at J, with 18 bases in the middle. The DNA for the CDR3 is TGTGCCAGCTCAAATTCTATACAGGGGAGGACAGATACGCAGTATTTT. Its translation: CASSNSIQGRTDTQYF.

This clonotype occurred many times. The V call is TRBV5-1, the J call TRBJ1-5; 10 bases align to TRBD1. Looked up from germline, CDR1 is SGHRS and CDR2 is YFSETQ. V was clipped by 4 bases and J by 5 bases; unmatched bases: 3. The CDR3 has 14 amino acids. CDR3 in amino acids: CASSDGTGDQPQHF. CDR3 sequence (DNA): TGCGCCAGCAGCGACGGGACAGGGGATCAGCCCCAGCATTTT.

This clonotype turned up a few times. The CDR3 coding sequence is TGTGCCAGCTCAGCCGAGCCTCAGCGGGGGGCCCATGAGCAGTTCTTC. Amino acids: CASSAEPQRGAHEQFF. This rearrangement joins TRBV18 to TRBJ2-1; 9 bases are a match to TRBD2. The CDR3 length is 16 residues. V gave up 5 bases and J gave up 8 bases; unmatched junction bases: 13. Germline V gene sequence: CDR1 KGHSH, CDR2 LQKENI.

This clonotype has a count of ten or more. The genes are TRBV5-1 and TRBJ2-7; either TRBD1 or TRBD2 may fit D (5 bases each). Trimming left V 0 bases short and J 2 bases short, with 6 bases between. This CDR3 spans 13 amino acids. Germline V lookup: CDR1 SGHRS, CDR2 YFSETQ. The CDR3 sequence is CASSLGDAYEQYF. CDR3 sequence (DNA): TGCGCCAGCAGCTTGGGGGACGCCTACGAGCAGTACTTC.

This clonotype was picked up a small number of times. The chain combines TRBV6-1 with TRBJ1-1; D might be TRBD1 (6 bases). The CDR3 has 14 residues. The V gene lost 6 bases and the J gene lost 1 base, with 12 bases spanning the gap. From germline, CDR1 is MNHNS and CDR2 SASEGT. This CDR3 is CASRETQGNTEAFF. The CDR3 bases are TGTGCCAGCAGGGAAACACAGGGGAACACTGAAGCTTTCTTT.

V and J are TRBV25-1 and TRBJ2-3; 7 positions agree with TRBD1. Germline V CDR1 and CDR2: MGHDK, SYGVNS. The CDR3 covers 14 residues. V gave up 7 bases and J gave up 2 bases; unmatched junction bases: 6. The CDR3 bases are TGTGCCAGCAAGGGACAGCTTTCCACAGATACGCAGTATTTT. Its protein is CASKGQLSTDTQYF. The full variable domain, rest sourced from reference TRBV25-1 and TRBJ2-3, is EADIYQTPRYLVIGTGKKITLECSQTMGHDKMYWYQQDPGMELHLIHYSYGVNSTEKGDLSSESTVSRIRTEHFPLTLESARPSHTSQYLCASKGQLSTDTQYFGPGTRLTVL.

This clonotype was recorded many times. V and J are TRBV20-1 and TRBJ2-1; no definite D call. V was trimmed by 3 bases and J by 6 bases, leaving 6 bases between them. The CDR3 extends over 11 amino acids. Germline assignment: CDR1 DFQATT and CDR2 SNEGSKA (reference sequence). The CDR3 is CSARFLNEQFF. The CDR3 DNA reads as TGCAGTGCTAGGTTCCTCAATGAGCAGTTCTTC.

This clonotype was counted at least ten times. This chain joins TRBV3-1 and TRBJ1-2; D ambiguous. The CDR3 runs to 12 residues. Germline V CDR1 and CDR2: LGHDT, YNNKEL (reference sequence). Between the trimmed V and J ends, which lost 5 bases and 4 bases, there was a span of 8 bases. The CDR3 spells CASSYTGYGYTF. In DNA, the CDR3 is TGTGCCAGCAGCTATACGGGCTATGGCTACACCTTC.

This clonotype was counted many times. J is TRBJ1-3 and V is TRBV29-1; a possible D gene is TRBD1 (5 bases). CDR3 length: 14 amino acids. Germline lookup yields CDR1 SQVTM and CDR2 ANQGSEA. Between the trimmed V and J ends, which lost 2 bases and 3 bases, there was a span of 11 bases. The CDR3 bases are TGCAGCGTTGAATGGGGCCAGGATGGAAACACCATATATTTT. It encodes CSVEWGQDGNTIYF.

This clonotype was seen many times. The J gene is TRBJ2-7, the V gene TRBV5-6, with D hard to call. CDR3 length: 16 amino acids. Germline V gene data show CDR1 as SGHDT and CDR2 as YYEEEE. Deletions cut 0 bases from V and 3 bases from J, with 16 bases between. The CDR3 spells CASSLGYRVQNYEQYF. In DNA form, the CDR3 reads TGTGCCAGCAGCTTGGGGTACCGGGTACAGAACTACGAGCAGTACTTC.

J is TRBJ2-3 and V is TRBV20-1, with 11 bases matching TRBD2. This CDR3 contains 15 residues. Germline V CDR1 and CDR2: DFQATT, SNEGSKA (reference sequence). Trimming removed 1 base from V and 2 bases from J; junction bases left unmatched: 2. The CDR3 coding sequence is TGCAGTGCTAGAGGACTAGCGGGGATCACAGATACGCAGTATTTT. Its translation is CSARGLAGITDTQYF.